A selection of T cell receptor beta chains follows, all from one sample in a study of blood T cells in healthy people across ages. TCRdb reanalysed the 5' RACE reads using MiXCR and keeps one entry per CDR3 protein. The repertoire holds 600,000 to 900,000 distinct CDR3 sequences, roughly 24% seen once, with roughly 3.1% in the top ten. The same specimen was also included in a second study, on T cells of mothers and their children.

Sequenced input: blood. These receptors all come from a boy between 10 and 17 years old in good health. The CDR3 runs from the conserved cysteine through the conserved F or W. Fields, in order: J gene, clone size, D gene, V gene, CDR3 DNA, CDR3 protein. D genes are given only for firm matches. The size of a clone is reported for some rows only, either as once, few or many, or as a class for expanded clones.

j_call: TRBJ2-5
clone_size: NA
d_call: NA
v_call: TRBV20-1
cdr3_nt: TGCAGTGCTAGAGCATCCCCTCCGAGGGCGGAGACCCAGTACTTC
cdr3_aa: CSARASPPRAETQYF

j_call: TRBJ1-1
clone_size: NA
d_call: NA
v_call: TRBV4-1
cdr3_nt: TGCGCCAGCAGCAACCCGAGGGGCGCAGGGGATACTGAAGCTTTCTTT
cdr3_aa: CASSNPRGAGDTEAFF

j_call: TRBJ2-3
clone_size: once
d_call: TRBD2
v_call: TRBV12-3/TRBV12-4
cdr3_nt: TGTGCCAGCAGTTTATCCAAACTAGCGGGAGATTATGATACGCAGTATTTT
cdr3_aa: CASSLSKLAGDYDTQYF

j_call: TRBJ2-3
clone_size: NA
d_call: TRBD2
v_call: TRBV2
cdr3_nt: TGTGCCAGCAGTCGGACTAGCGGTTCTGATACGCAGTATTTT
cdr3_aa: CASSRTSGSDTQYF

j_call: TRBJ2-3
clone_size: NA
d_call: NA
v_call: TRBV7-3
cdr3_nt: TGTGCCAGCAGCTTAATTGGTGGGGATGGAGATACGCAGTATTTT
cdr3_aa: CASSLIGGDGDTQYF

j_call: TRBJ2-1
clone_size: NA
d_call: TRBD2
v_call: TRBV10-3
cdr3_nt: TGTGCCATCAGTGATAGTTGGCGCGGGAGCTCCTACAATGAGCAGTTCTTC
cdr3_aa: CAISDSWRGSSYNEQFF

j_call: TRBJ2-7
clone_size: NA
d_call: NA
v_call: TRBV3-1
cdr3_nt: TGTGCCAGCAGACAGGGAGGGGCCTACGAGCAGTACTTC
cdr3_aa: CASRQGGAYEQYF

j_call: TRBJ1-1
clone_size: few
d_call: NA
v_call: TRBV5-1
cdr3_nt: TGCGCCAGCAGCTTGTGGGGGGGCACTGAAGCTTTCTTT
cdr3_aa: CASSLWGGTEAFF

j_call: TRBJ2-5
clone_size: few
d_call: NA
v_call: TRBV6-2/TRBV6-3
cdr3_nt: TGTGCCAGCAGTTATGGTGGAACCCAAGAGACCCAGTACTTC
cdr3_aa: CASSYGGTQETQYF

j_call: TRBJ2-5
clone_size: NA
d_call: NA
v_call: TRBV6-2/TRBV6-3
cdr3_nt: TGTGCCAGCAGTTACGTCGAGGAGACCCGGTACTTC
cdr3_aa: CASSYVEETRYF

j_call: TRBJ1-6
clone_size: NA
d_call: TRBD1
v_call: TRBV7-9
cdr3_nt: TGTGCCAGCAGCTTACAGGGGGCCGATTCACCCTTCCACTTT
cdr3_aa: CASSLQGADSPFHF

j_call: TRBJ2-3
clone_size: few
d_call: TRBD2
v_call: TRBV7-3
cdr3_nt: TGTGCCAGCAGCGGCCCAGCGGGGGCATCAGATACGCAGTATTTT
cdr3_aa: CASSGPAGASDTQYF

j_call: TRBJ1-1
clone_size: NA
d_call: NA
v_call: TRBV19
cdr3_nt: TGTGCCAGTAGTATAGTAGCCAGACCCAACACTGAAGCTTTCTTT
cdr3_aa: CASSIVARPNTEAFF

j_call: TRBJ1-2
clone_size: NA
d_call: NA
v_call: TRBV4-1
cdr3_nt: TGCGCCAGCAGCCAAGACGAGGGGGGCTGGAATGGCTACACCTTC
cdr3_aa: CASSQDEGGWNGYTF

j_call: TRBJ2-4
clone_size: NA
d_call: NA
v_call: TRBV12-3/TRBV12-4
cdr3_nt: TGTGCCAGCAGAGGGCCCAAAAACATTCAGTACTTC
cdr3_aa: CASRGPKNIQYF

j_call: TRBJ1-4
clone_size: few
d_call: NA
v_call: TRBV4-2
cdr3_nt: TGTGCCAGCAGCCAGGAAGACTTAACTAATGAAAAACTGTTTTTT
cdr3_aa: CASSQEDLTNEKLFF

j_call: TRBJ2-7
clone_size: few
d_call: NA
v_call: TRBV7-2
cdr3_nt: TGTGCCAGCAGCCCTTGGTCCTACGAGCAGTACTTC
cdr3_aa: CASSPWSYEQYF

j_call: TRBJ2-3
clone_size: NA
d_call: NA
v_call: TRBV11-2
cdr3_nt: TGTGCCAGCAGCTTAGGCCGGCAGGGGAGGGGGCCAGATACGCAGTATTTT
cdr3_aa: CASSLGRQGRGPDTQYF

j_call: TRBJ2-1
clone_size: NA
d_call: NA
v_call: TRBV18
cdr3_nt: TGTGCCAGCTCACCACCAAGCGGTCTTGATGAGCAGTTCTTC
cdr3_aa: CASSPPSGLDEQFF

j_call: TRBJ2-3
clone_size: NA
d_call: TRBD2
v_call: TRBV3-1
cdr3_nt: TGTGCCTCGGCGGGGGACACAGATACGCAGTATTTT
cdr3_aa: CASAGDTDTQYF

j_call: TRBJ1-3
clone_size: few
d_call: NA
v_call: TRBV11-2
cdr3_nt: TGTGCCAGCAGCCCAATCCGGGGGTGGCCTGGAAACACCATATATTTT
cdr3_aa: CASSPIRGWPGNTIYF

j_call: TRBJ2-1
clone_size: NA
d_call: NA
v_call: TRBV10-2
cdr3_nt: TGCGCCAGCAGTGCGGGACGGTGGAATGAGCAGTTCTTC
cdr3_aa: CASSAGRWNEQFF

j_call: TRBJ2-7
clone_size: NA
d_call: NA
v_call: TRBV6-5
cdr3_nt: TGTGCCAGCAGTTACTCGAACAGCCACGAGCAGTACTTC
cdr3_aa: CASSYSNSHEQYF

j_call: TRBJ2-7
clone_size: few
d_call: TRBD1
v_call: TRBV6-5
cdr3_nt: TGTACCAGCAGTTACTCGGGACAGACCTACGAGCAGTACTTC
cdr3_aa: CTSSYSGQTYEQYF

j_call: TRBJ1-2
clone_size: NA
d_call: TRBD1
v_call: TRBV7-2
cdr3_nt: TGTGCCAGCAGCTTAGCGAGTATCAGGGACAGGGTGAATGGCTACACCTTC
cdr3_aa: CASSLASIRDRVNGYTF

j_call: TRBJ1-2
clone_size: few
d_call: TRBD1
v_call: TRBV29-1
cdr3_nt: TGCAGCGATACAGGGGGAAACTATGGCTACACCTTC
cdr3_aa: CSDTGGNYGYTF

j_call: TRBJ1-5
clone_size: few
d_call: TRBD1
v_call: TRBV12-3/TRBV12-4
cdr3_nt: TGTGCCAGCTTGGCAGGGGGTAATTGGAACAATCAGCCCCAGCATTTT
cdr3_aa: CASLAGGNWNNQPQHF

j_call: TRBJ1-2
clone_size: NA
d_call: NA
v_call: TRBV25-1
cdr3_nt: TGTGCCAGCAGGTCCATATCTCAAGGCTACACCTTC
cdr3_aa: CASRSISQGYTF

j_call: TRBJ2-1
clone_size: few
d_call: TRBD1
v_call: TRBV11-2
cdr3_nt: TGTGCCAGCAGCCCGGACAGGCCCTTATTCAATGAGCAGTTCTTC
cdr3_aa: CASSPDRPLFNEQFF

j_call: TRBJ1-1
clone_size: NA
d_call: TRBD1
v_call: TRBV28
cdr3_nt: TGTGCCAGCAGTGAACGGACAGGACCCAACACTGAAGCTTTCTTT
cdr3_aa: CASSERTGPNTEAFF

j_call: TRBJ2-7
clone_size: few
d_call: TRBD1
v_call: TRBV6-1
cdr3_nt: TGTGCCAGCAGGCCGGCCTGGACAGGGTCCTACGAGCAGTACTTC
cdr3_aa: CASRPAWTGSYEQYF

j_call: TRBJ2-5
clone_size: few
d_call: NA
v_call: TRBV29-1
cdr3_nt: TGCAGCGCCCAAAGACCTCCCCACGAGACCCAGTACTTC
cdr3_aa: CSAQRPPHETQYF

j_call: TRBJ1-5
clone_size: few
d_call: NA
v_call: TRBV4-1
cdr3_nt: TGCGCCAGCAGCCAAGGCTGGGGAAATCAGCCCCAGCATTTT
cdr3_aa: CASSQGWGNQPQHF

j_call: TRBJ1-5
clone_size: NA
d_call: NA
v_call: TRBV7-9
cdr3_nt: TGTGCCAGCAGCTTTTCCGGCCGGGATCAGCCCCAGCATTTT
cdr3_aa: CASSFSGRDQPQHF

j_call: TRBJ2-7
clone_size: NA
d_call: NA
v_call: TRBV12-5
cdr3_nt: TGTGCTAGTGGTTTGGCCCCAGACACGGGATACGAGCAGTACTTC
cdr3_aa: CASGLAPDTGYEQYF

j_call: TRBJ1-1
clone_size: many
d_call: NA
v_call: TRBV7-9
cdr3_nt: TGTGCCAGCACTTCGTTGCCCCAATCCACTGAAGCTTTCTTT
cdr3_aa: CASTSLPQSTEAFF

j_call: TRBJ1-1
clone_size: NA
d_call: NA
v_call: TRBV9
cdr3_nt: TGTGCCAGCAGCGTAGAAGAGGGACATTTGAACACTGAAGCTTTCTTT
cdr3_aa: CASSVEEGHLNTEAFF

j_call: TRBJ2-5
clone_size: NA
d_call: NA
v_call: TRBV29-1
cdr3_nt: TGCAGCGTTGGGGTAGCGGTCCAAGAGACCCAGTACTTC
cdr3_aa: CSVGVAVQETQYF

j_call: TRBJ1-5
clone_size: NA
d_call: NA
v_call: TRBV28
cdr3_nt: TGTGCCAGCAGTTTTTCCTCCTCAGGGGCAGGTCAGCCCCAGCATTTT
cdr3_aa: CASSFSSSGAGQPQHF